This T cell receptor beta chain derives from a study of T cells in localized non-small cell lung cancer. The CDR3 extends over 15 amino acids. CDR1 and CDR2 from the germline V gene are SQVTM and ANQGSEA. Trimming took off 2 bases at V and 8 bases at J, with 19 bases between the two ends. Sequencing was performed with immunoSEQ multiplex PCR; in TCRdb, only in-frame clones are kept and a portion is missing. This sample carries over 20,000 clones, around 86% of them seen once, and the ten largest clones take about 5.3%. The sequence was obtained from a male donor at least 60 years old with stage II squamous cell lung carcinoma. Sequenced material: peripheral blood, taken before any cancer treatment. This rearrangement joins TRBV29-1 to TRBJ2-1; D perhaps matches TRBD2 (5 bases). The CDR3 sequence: CSVEKRRAPGDEQFF. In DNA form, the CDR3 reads TGCAGCGTTGAAAAGCGGCGTGCCCCGGGCGATGAGCAGTTCTTC.